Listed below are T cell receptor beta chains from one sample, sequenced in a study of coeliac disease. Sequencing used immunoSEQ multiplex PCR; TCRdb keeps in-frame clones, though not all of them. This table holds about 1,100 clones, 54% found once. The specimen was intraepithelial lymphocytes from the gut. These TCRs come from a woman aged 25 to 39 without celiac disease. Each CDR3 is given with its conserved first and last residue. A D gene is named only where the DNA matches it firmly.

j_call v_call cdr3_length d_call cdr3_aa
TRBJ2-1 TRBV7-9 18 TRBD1 CASSSIGTGGLVGHEQFF
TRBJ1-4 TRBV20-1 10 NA CSASNEKLFF
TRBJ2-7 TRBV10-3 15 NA CAISAEGRTTYEQYF
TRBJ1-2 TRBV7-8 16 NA CASSLAVQITNYGYTF
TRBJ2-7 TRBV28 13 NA CAGAGTPSYEQYF
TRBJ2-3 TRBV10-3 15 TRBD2 CAISESIAGVDTQYF
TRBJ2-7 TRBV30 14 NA CAWSMGGPVYEQYF
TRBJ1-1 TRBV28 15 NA CASTPGGGAYTEAFF
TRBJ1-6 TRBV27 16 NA CASSPSTGPYNSPLHF
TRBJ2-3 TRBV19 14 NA CASSPKADTDTQYF
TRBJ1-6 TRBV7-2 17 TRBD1 CASSLTGTGVRSSPLHF
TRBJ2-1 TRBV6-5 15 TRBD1 CASSYPGQGYNEQFF
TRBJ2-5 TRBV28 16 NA CASSGAWGGDPGTQYF
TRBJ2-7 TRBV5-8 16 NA CASSLVGVLFTYEQYF
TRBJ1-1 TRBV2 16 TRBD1 CASRGQGASVNTEAFF
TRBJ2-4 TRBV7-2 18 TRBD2 CASSLAGLAGLAKNIQYF
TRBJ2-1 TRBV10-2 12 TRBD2 CASTSGGGEQFF
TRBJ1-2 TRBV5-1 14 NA CASSLEGENYGYTF
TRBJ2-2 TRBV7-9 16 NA CASSNWEAANTGELFF
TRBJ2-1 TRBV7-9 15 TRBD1 CASSSRTGSYNEQFF
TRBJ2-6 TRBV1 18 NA CTSSEVGLCTSRANVLTF
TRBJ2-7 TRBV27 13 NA CANKGGSVYEQYF
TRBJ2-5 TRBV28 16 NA CASSQNSGVIGETQYF
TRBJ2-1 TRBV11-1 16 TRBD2 CASSLKAGGIYNEQFF
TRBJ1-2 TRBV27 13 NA CASSPSGNRGYTF
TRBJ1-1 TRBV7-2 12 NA CASSLRTLEAFF
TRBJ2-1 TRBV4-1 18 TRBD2 CASSQRGTSGELGNEQFF
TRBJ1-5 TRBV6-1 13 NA CASSAQGGQPQHF
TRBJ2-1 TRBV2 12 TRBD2 CASSGLAGEQFF